Each of the 21 T cell receptor beta chains below was sequenced from the same sample in a study of beta chain features in type 1 diabetes. The sequenced template was cDNA made from the entire isolated RNA. Here immunoSEQ multiplex PCR was the method, and the copy in TCRdb shows in-frame clones only, minus some. Of 300,000 to 350,000 clones listed, less than 9.5% were seen once; the top ten hold less than 0.5%. The material sequenced was central memory CD4+ T cells from blood. The receptors here all came from a woman under 30 in good health.

This clone has a handful of counts. The chain employs TRBV4-2 and TRBJ1-5; 9 bases align to TRBD1. This CDR3 is 15 amino acids long. Germline loops: CDR1 LGHNA, CDR2 YNFKEQ. With 4 bases clipped from V and 1 base from J, the junction kept 2 bases outside the gene matches. The CDR3 here is CASSPGTGSNQPQHF. CDR3 coding DNA: TGTGCCAGCAGCCCCGGGACAGGGAGCAATCAGCCCCAGCATTTT.

This clone has only a few counts. The V gene is TRBV11-2, the J gene TRBJ1-1, with no clear D. CDR3 length: 14 residues. Looked up from germline, CDR1 is SGHAT and CDR2 is FQNNGV. V was pared by 1 base and J by 7 bases, with 13 bases between. In DNA, the CDR3 is TGTGCCAGCAGCTTAGTAGCTGGGCAGCTTGAAGCTTTCTTT. Translating gives CASSLVAGQLEAFF.

There are many counts of this clone. The V call is TRBV6-5, the J call TRBJ1-5; unclear D gene. Trimming left V 4 bases short and J 6 bases short, with 10 bases between. The CDR3 loop spans 13 amino acids. In germline, CDR1 is MNHEY, CDR2 SVGAGI. The CDR3 region has the DNA TGTGCCAGCAGTTTGTTTCGAGGTCAGCCCCAGCATTTT. The encoded protein is CASSLFRGQPQHF.

This clone was detected ten times or more. The chain joins TRBV6-5 to TRBJ1-3; 7 bases are a match to TRBD1. The CDR3 is 15 residues long. CDR1 is MNHEY and CDR2 is SVGAGI in the germline V gene. V lost 5 bases to trimming and J lost 0 bases; unmatched junction nucleotides: 4. This chain's CDR3 is CASSHRGISGNTIYF. The CDR3 DNA reads as TGTGCCAGCAGTCACAGGGGAATCTCTGGAAACACCATATATTTT.

This clone has more than one count but fewer than ten. The chain employs TRBV6-6 and TRBJ1-2; D ambiguous. Germline-derived CDR1 and CDR2 are MNHNY and SVGAGI (reference sequence). V was shortened by 9 bases and J by 5 bases, with 13 bases between the two germline ends. CDR3 size: 12 residues. The CDR3 sequence is CASAPTVYGYTF. CDR3 DNA sequence: TGTGCCAGTGCGCCCACTGTGTATGGCTACACCTTC.

This clone was observed a few times. The gene calls are TRBV6-6 and TRBJ2-7; 9 bases agree with TRBD1. The CDR3 is made up of 16 amino acids. The germline V gene encodes CDR1 MNHNY and CDR2 SVGAGI (reference sequence). V shed 2 bases, J shed 0 bases, and the junction held 5 bases outside the gene matches. The CDR3 DNA follows: TGTGCCAGCAGTTACCCCGGGACAGGGAGCTCCTACGAGCAGTACTTC. Protein product: CASSYPGTGSSYEQYF.

This sequence joins TRBV21-1 and TRBJ2-1; TRBD2 is the table's D call, not checked against the DNA. TRBV21-1 is termed a pseudogene. The CDR3 contains 13 residues. In DNA, the CDR3 is TGTGCCAGCAGCAAAGCTGAGTACAATGAGCAGTTCTTC. Its protein product is CASSKAEYNEQFF.

The J gene is TRBJ2-7, the V gene TRBV10-3, with 7 bases aligning to TRBD1. Germline V lookup: CDR1 ENHRY, CDR2 SYGVKD. V shed 6 bases, J shed 7 bases, and the junction held 12 bases outside the gene matches. The CDR3 covers 14 residues. The CDR3 nucleotides are TGTGCCATCAGCCAGGGACAGACTTACCAAGAGCAGTACTTC. Translation gives CAISQGQTYQEQYF.

This clone was seen only a few times. The chain employs TRBV28 and TRBJ1-5; D is perhaps TRBD1 (6 bases). The CDR3 contains 17 residues. Trimming removed 6 bases at V and 2 bases at J, with 20 bases between. CDR1 is MDHEN, CDR2 SYDVKM, per germline. Here the CDR3 reads CASSPPTANRGNQPQHF. The CDR3, as DNA: TGTGCCAGCAGCCCCCCCACCGCCAACAGGGGCAATCAGCCCCAGCATTTT.

The V gene is TRBV5-1, the J gene TRBJ2-1; 9 bases are a match to TRBD2. The CDR3 loop spans 15 amino acids. Germline CDR1 and CDR2: SGHRS and YFSETQ. After removal of 4 bases from V and 6 bases from J, the junction contained 8 bases not matched to a gene. For the CDR3, the DNA is TGCGCCAGCAGCCAACCGGGACTAGCAGCCAATGAGCAGTTCTTC. This sequence encodes CASSQPGLAANEQFF.

The chain couples TRBV4-2 to TRBJ2-7; D is undetermined. The CDR3 sequence is 12 residues long. V lost 1 base and J 7 bases, leaving 8 bases between the germline ends. CDR1 and CDR2 from the germline V gene are LGHNA and YNFKEQ. DNA for the CDR3: TGTGCCAGCAGCCAAGTATTAGGAGAGCAGTACTTC. Its translation is CASSQVLGEQYF.

Only a few counts were recorded for this clone. V is TRBV5-1 and J is TRBJ2-2; TRBD2 matches at 8 bases. CDR1 SGHRS and CDR2 YFSETQ come from the germline V gene. V was pared by 2 bases and J by 3 bases, with 6 bases of the junction left unmatched. This CDR3 region has 16 residues. CDR3 DNA: TGCGCCAGCAGCTTAAGCGGGAGCGTCGACACCGGGGAGCTGTTTTTT. Protein sequence: CASSLSGSVDTGELFF.

V is TRBV20-1 and J is TRBJ2-1, with D unclear. This CDR3 region has 11 residues. Trimming removed 3 bases from V and 10 bases from J, with 10 bases in between. CDR1 and CDR2 from the germline V gene are DFQATT and SNEGSKA (reference sequence). CDR3 sequence: CSASSGLEQFF. The CDR3 DNA sequence: TGCAGTGCTAGTAGTGGGTTAGAGCAGTTCTTC.

The CDR3 region is CASSTRRTQDYGYTF. For the CDR3, the DNA is TGTGCCAGCAGTACTAGACGCACCCAGGACTATGGCTACACCTTC. V usage is TRBV2 and J usage is TRBJ1-2, with D hard to call. Trimming removed 5 bases from V and 3 bases from J, with 16 bases in between. The V gene's germline CDR1 is SNHLY and CDR2 FYNNEI. The CDR3 runs to 15 residues.

The chain joins TRBV19 to TRBJ2-2; perhaps TRBD1 as D (6 bases). Germline-derived CDR1 and CDR2 are LNHDA and SQIVND (reference sequence). The CDR3 length is 15 residues. Deletions cut 6 bases from V and 3 bases from J, with 14 bases between. The CDR3 region has the DNA TGTGCCAGTAGGAAAATGGACAGATACACCGGGGAGCTGTTTTTT. It yields the protein CASRKMDRYTGELFF.

The rearrangement joins TRBV4-1 to TRBJ1-4; D gene ambiguous. Trimming left V 5 bases short and J 5 bases short, with 12 bases between. This CDR3 region has 14 residues. Germline V gives CDR1 MGHRA, CDR2 YSYEKL. This CDR3 is CASSAPGGNEKLFF. The DNA of the CDR3 is TGCGCCAGCAGCGCCCCAGGAGGGAATGAAAAACTGTTTTTT.

The chain links TRBV4-3 to TRBJ2-1; D might be TRBD2 (5 bases). The CDR3 has 16 residues. CDR1 is LGHNA, CDR2 YSLEER, per germline. The V gene lost 0 bases and the J gene lost 2 bases, with 11 bases spanning the gap. The CDR3 region is CASSQEERTAYNEQFF. CDR3 DNA sequence: TGCGCCAGCAGCCAAGAGGAGAGGACTGCCTACAATGAGCAGTTCTTC.

This clone was observed many times. The rearrangement links TRBV7-9 to TRBJ1-2; tentative D call: TRBD1 (5 bases). Germline V lookup: CDR1 SEHNR, CDR2 FQNEAQ (reference sequence). Trimming took 5 bases from V and 8 from J, leaving 12 bases between them. This CDR3 region has 12 residues. CDR3 sequence (DNA): TGTGCCAGCAGCCCGAACAGGAAAGGCTACACCTTC. As protein: CASSPNRKGYTF.

This clone was observed a few times. V usage is TRBV2 and J usage is TRBJ2-7; possibly TRBD2 for D (5 bases). CDR3 length: 14 amino acids. Germline values: CDR1 SNHLY, CDR2 FYNNEI. V was shortened by 6 bases and J by 3 bases, with 15 bases between the two germline ends. The CDR3 DNA reads TGTGCCAGCAGATCCGCTAGCACGGGCTACGAGCAGTACTTC. This encodes CASRSASTGYEQYF.

The chain is built from TRBV28 and TRBJ2-1; 11 bases are a match to TRBD1. V lost 4 bases, J lost 7 bases, and 9 bases stayed unmatched. The germline V gene encodes CDR1 MDHEN and CDR2 SYDVKM. The CDR3 totals 16 residues. CDR3 sequence: CASSSPGQGGVNEQFF. Here the CDR3 DNA reads TGTGCCAGCAGTTCACCGGGACAGGGGGGAGTGAATGAGCAGTTCTTC. Full variable domain (rest looked up from reference TRBV28 and TRBJ2-1): DVKVTQSSRYLVKRTGEKVFLECVQDMDHENMFWYRQDPGLGLRLIYFSYDVKMKEKGDIPEGYSVSREKKERFSLILESASTNQTSMYLCASSSPGQGGVNEQFFGPGTRLTVL.

This clone came up a few times. This rearrangement joins TRBV5-1 to TRBJ1-2, with unresolved D. V was shortened by 0 bases and J by 7 bases, with 13 bases between the two germline ends. The V gene's germline CDR1 is SGHRS and CDR2 YFSETQ. This CDR3 has 14 amino acids. The CDR3 reads CASSLGHSSPGYTF. CDR3 nucleotides: TGCGCCAGCAGCTTGGGACATTCTTCTCCTGGCTACACCTTC.